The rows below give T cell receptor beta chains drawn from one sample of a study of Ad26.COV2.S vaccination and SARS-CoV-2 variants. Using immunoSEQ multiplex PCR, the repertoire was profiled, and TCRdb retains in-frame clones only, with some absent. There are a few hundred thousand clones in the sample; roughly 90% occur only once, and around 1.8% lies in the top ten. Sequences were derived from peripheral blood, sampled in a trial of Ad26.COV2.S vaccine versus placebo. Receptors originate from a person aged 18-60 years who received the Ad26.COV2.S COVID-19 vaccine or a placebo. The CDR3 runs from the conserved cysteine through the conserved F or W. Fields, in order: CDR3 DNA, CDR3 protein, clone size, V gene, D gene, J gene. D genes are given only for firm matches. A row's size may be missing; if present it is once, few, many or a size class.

CDR3 DNA: TGTGCCAGTAGGGAAACACGGAGCTCTGGGGCCAACGTCCTGACTTTC
CDR3 protein: CASRETRSSGANVLTF
clone size: -
V gene: TRBV19
D gene: -
J gene: TRBJ2-6

CDR3 DNA: TGTGCCAGCAGCTTGACCTATGGCTACACCTTC
CDR3 protein: CASSLTYGYTF
clone size: -
V gene: TRBV5-6
D gene: -
J gene: TRBJ1-2

CDR3 DNA: TGCGCCAGCAGCGCACGGACAGGGAGGGCCGGGGAGCTGTTTTTT
CDR3 protein: CASSARTGRAGELFF
clone size: -
V gene: TRBV5-1
D gene: -
J gene: TRBJ2-2

CDR3 DNA: TGTGCCAGCAGCCCCCCTCTTGGATGGGAGACCCAGTACTTC
CDR3 protein: CASSPPLGWETQYF
clone size: -
V gene: TRBV7-9
D gene: -
J gene: TRBJ2-5

CDR3 DNA: TGTGCCAGCAGTGGACAGGGACAACAGCCCCAGCATTTT
CDR3 protein: CASSGQGQQPQHF
clone size: -
V gene: TRBV6-2/TRBV6-3
D gene: TRBD1
J gene: TRBJ1-5

CDR3 DNA: TGTGCCAGCAGTTTACAGGGTTCTGAAGCTTTCTTT
CDR3 protein: CASSLQGSEAFF
clone size: -
V gene: TRBV12-3/TRBV12-4
D gene: -
J gene: TRBJ1-1

CDR3 DNA: TGTGCCAGCAGCCGTGACACAGGGGGCGCACTGGATGGCTACACCTTC
CDR3 protein: CASSRDTGGALDGYTF
clone size: -
V gene: TRBV7-9
D gene: TRBD1
J gene: TRBJ1-2

CDR3 DNA: TGTGCCACTCGAGGTAGCACCGCAGATACGCAGTATTTT
CDR3 protein: CATRGSTADTQYF
clone size: -
V gene: TRBV10-3
D gene: -
J gene: TRBJ2-3

CDR3 DNA: TGCGCCAGCAGCCCCAGGGCCTTCCAAGAGACCCAGTACTTC
CDR3 protein: CASSPRAFQETQYF
clone size: -
V gene: TRBV5-1
D gene: -
J gene: TRBJ2-5

CDR3 DNA: TGTGCCAGCAGTGAATATAGCGGGATGAATTCACCCCTCCACTTT
CDR3 protein: CASSEYSGMNSPLHF
clone size: -
V gene: TRBV25-1
D gene: -
J gene: TRBJ1-6

CDR3 DNA: TGTGCCAGCAGCCCAGGACAGGGGGAGACCCAGTACTTC
CDR3 protein: CASSPGQGETQYF
clone size: -
V gene: TRBV7-9
D gene: TRBD1
J gene: TRBJ2-5

CDR3 DNA: TGTGCCTGGAGCCGTTGGGCGGGTAACTATGGCTACACCTTC
CDR3 protein: CAWSRWAGNYGYTF
clone size: -
V gene: TRBV30
D gene: -
J gene: TRBJ1-2

CDR3 DNA: TGTGCCAGCAGCCCAAGGATCGGTAGGGCGGAAGCTTTCTTT
CDR3 protein: CASSPRIGRAEAFF
clone size: once
V gene: TRBV6-2/TRBV6-3
D gene: -
J gene: TRBJ1-1

CDR3 DNA: TGTGCCAGCAGCCAAGATGGGACTACTGCCAAAAACATTCAGTACTTC
CDR3 protein: CASSQDGTTAKNIQYF
clone size: few
V gene: TRBV3-1/TRBV3-2
D gene: TRBD2
J gene: TRBJ2-4

CDR3 DNA: TGTGCCAGTAGTCGATACGGGACAGACAACTGGCCCCAGCATTTT
CDR3 protein: CASSRYGTDNWPQHF
clone size: -
V gene: TRBV19
D gene: TRBD1
J gene: TRBJ1-5

CDR3 DNA: TGTGCCACCAGTGATGGTTCGTTGTCCTACGAGCAGTACTTC
CDR3 protein: CATSDGSLSYEQYF
clone size: -
V gene: TRBV24-1
D gene: -
J gene: TRBJ2-7

CDR3 DNA: TGTGCCTACCTTTGGGGGACAGAGTCCTACGAGCAGTACTTC
CDR3 protein: CAYLWGTESYEQYF
clone size: large
V gene: TRBV7-4
D gene: TRBD1
J gene: TRBJ2-7

CDR3 DNA: TGTGCCAGCAGCTCGTTAAGCGGGGGGGCCCCACGAGAGCAGTACTTC
CDR3 protein: CASSSLSGGAPREQYF
clone size: -
V gene: TRBV7-2
D gene: TRBD2
J gene: TRBJ2-7

CDR3 DNA: TGTGCCAGCAGCCACCATAGCAATCAGCCCCAGCATTTT
CDR3 protein: CASSHHSNQPQHF
clone size: -
V gene: TRBV3-1/TRBV3-2
D gene: -
J gene: TRBJ1-5

CDR3 DNA: TGTGCCAGCTCAGCGGGACAGGACAAAAACATTCAGTACTTC
CDR3 protein: CASSAGQDKNIQYF
clone size: -
V gene: TRBV18
D gene: TRBD1
J gene: TRBJ2-4

CDR3 DNA: TGCGCCAGCAGCCATGGGACCCAGGCGGGATCCATGAACACTGAAGCTTTCTTT
CDR3 protein: CASSHGTQAGSMNTEAFF
clone size: -
V gene: TRBV4-1
D gene: -
J gene: TRBJ1-1

CDR3 DNA: TGTGCCAGCAGTTACATTCGGGTCTCGGCTAATGAAAAACTGTTTTTT
CDR3 protein: CASSYIRVSANEKLFF
clone size: -
V gene: TRBV6-5
D gene: -
J gene: TRBJ1-4

CDR3 DNA: TGTGCCAGCTCACCCACAGGGCCAAACACTGAAGCTTTCTTT
CDR3 protein: CASSPTGPNTEAFF
clone size: -
V gene: TRBV18
D gene: -
J gene: TRBJ1-1

CDR3 DNA: TGCGCCAGCAGCCAAGATCTAGGGCTAATTAACAGGTATGAAGCTTTCTTT
CDR3 protein: CASSQDLGLINRYEAFF
clone size: once
V gene: TRBV4-3
D gene: -
J gene: TRBJ1-1

CDR3 DNA: TGTGCCACCCAATTAAGGATAGGGGCCTTTACCTACGAGCAGTACTTC
CDR3 protein: CATQLRIGAFTYEQYF
clone size: -
V gene: TRBV19
D gene: -
J gene: TRBJ2-7

CDR3 DNA: TGTGCCAGCAGCCAAGATGGTTACGGCGTACTGAACACTGAAGCTTTCTTT
CDR3 protein: CASSQDGYGVLNTEAFF
clone size: -
V gene: TRBV3-1/TRBV3-2
D gene: -
J gene: TRBJ1-1

CDR3 DNA: TGTGCCAGCAGGCCTTGGAACGGGCGGGGGGAAAGCACAGATACGCAGTATTTT
CDR3 protein: CASRPWNGRGESTDTQYF
clone size: -
V gene: TRBV27
D gene: TRBD2
J gene: TRBJ2-3

CDR3 DNA: TGTGCCAGCAGCGCCCGCAGGGGGCAAGGCAATCAGCCCCAGCATTTT
CDR3 protein: CASSARRGQGNQPQHF
clone size: -
V gene: TRBV9
D gene: TRBD1
J gene: TRBJ1-5

CDR3 DNA: TGCGCCAGCAGCGTCTGGGGGGGCAATCAGCCCCAGCATTTT
CDR3 protein: CASSVWGGNQPQHF
clone size: -
V gene: TRBV5-1
D gene: -
J gene: TRBJ1-5

CDR3 DNA: TGTGCCAGCAGCTGGGCCCGGGGCGGTAATTCACCCCTCCACTTT
CDR3 protein: CASSWARGGNSPLHF
clone size: -
V gene: TRBV7-2
D gene: -
J gene: TRBJ1-6

CDR3 DNA: TGTGCCAGTAGTGTCCGGGACAGGCTGGATCACGAGCAGTACTTC
CDR3 protein: CASSVRDRLDHEQYF
clone size: -
V gene: TRBV19
D gene: TRBD1
J gene: TRBJ2-7

CDR3 DNA: TGCGCCAGCAGCCCAGGCTACGGGGCGTCAGGTGAAAAACTGTTTTTT
CDR3 protein: CASSPGYGASGEKLFF
clone size: -
V gene: TRBV5-1
D gene: -
J gene: TRBJ1-4

CDR3 DNA: TGTGCCACCAGCCCTTCGGGCCAACCGAGTGAAAAACTGTTTTTT
CDR3 protein: CATSPSGQPSEKLFF
clone size: -
V gene: TRBV24-1
D gene: -
J gene: TRBJ1-4

CDR3 DNA: TGTGCCACCGAGGAGGGACTAGGGGGAACTGAAGCTTTCTTT
CDR3 protein: CATEEGLGGTEAFF
clone size: -
V gene: TRBV6-5
D gene: -
J gene: TRBJ1-1

CDR3 DNA: TGTGCCAGCAGTAGGACACTTAGCAATCAGCCCCAGCATTTT
CDR3 protein: CASSRTLSNQPQHF
clone size: -
V gene: TRBV6-5
D gene: -
J gene: TRBJ1-5

CDR3 DNA: TGTGCCAGCAGTGAAAGGCGGGTCGGGGATTCACCCCTCCACTTT
CDR3 protein: CASSERRVGDSPLHF
clone size: -
V gene: TRBV25-1
D gene: -
J gene: TRBJ1-6

CDR3 DNA: TGTGCCAGCAGCCCCAGCGGGGGGGGAGGGCAGCCCCAGCATTTT
CDR3 protein: CASSPSGGGGQPQHF
clone size: -
V gene: TRBV6-5
D gene: -
J gene: TRBJ1-5

CDR3 DNA: TGTGCCAGCAGCGGGGCGAGCAGGCAACCCCGCTCTGGGGCCAACGTCCTGACTTTC
CDR3 protein: CASSGASRQPRSGANVLTF
clone size: -
V gene: TRBV5-6
D gene: -
J gene: TRBJ2-6

CDR3 DNA: TGTGCCAGTAACCCGACAGGGATGAACACTGAAGCTTTCTTT
CDR3 protein: CASNPTGMNTEAFF
clone size: few
V gene: TRBV6-5
D gene: TRBD1
J gene: TRBJ1-1

CDR3 DNA: TGCGCCAGCAGCCAAGGGCTCGGGGTGGGAGAGACCCAGTACTTC
CDR3 protein: CASSQGLGVGETQYF
clone size: -
V gene: TRBV4-3
D gene: -
J gene: TRBJ2-5